These 27 T cell receptor beta chains were sequenced from one sample in a study of T cell repertoires in cytomegalovirus infection. TCRdb processed the reads anew with MiXCR; each CDR3 protein has one entry. The sample lists 510,000 or so distinct CDR3 sequences, about 25% seen once, with roughly an eighth in the top ten. The material sequenced was PBMCs. All receptors come from a human donor in good health (CMV status not recorded). Some clones in this sample may be carry-over from other donors' samples.

The chain carries TRBV2 and TRBJ2-5; 7 bases fit TRBD2. The CDR3 runs to 15 residues. The germline gives CDR1 SNHLY, CDR2 FYNNEI. The V and J ends lost 3 bases and 2 bases, in that order; junction bases with no gene match: 6. The CDR3 loop reads CASSDRLAVQETQYF. DNA for the CDR3: TGTGCCAGCAGTGATCGGCTAGCGGTACAAGAGACCCAGTACTTC. The variable domain in full, completed from reference TRBV2 and TRBJ2-5, reads EPEVTQTPSHQVTQMGQEVILRCVPISNHLYFYWYRQILGQKVEFLVSFYNNEISEKSEIFDDQFSVERPDGSNFTLKIRSTKLEDSAMYFCASSDRLAVQETQYFGPGTRLLVL.

This chain connects TRBV6-2 or TRBV6-3 to TRBJ2-2, with D perhaps matching TRBD2 (5 bases). This CDR3 has 17 residues. The V end was cut by 3 bases, the J end by 4 bases, with 18 bases between. Germline CDR1 reads MNHEY; CDR2 reads SVGEGT. The CDR3 DNA reads as TGTGCCAGCAGTTATTGGACTCCAGGCCGGATCACCGGGGAGCTGTTTTTT. The encoded protein is CASSYWTPGRITGELFF.

This clonotype has a count of ten or more. This chain connects TRBV11-2 to TRBJ2-1; possible D gene TRBD2, 6 bases. The CDR3 covers 14 residues. The germline V gene has CDR1 SGHAT and CDR2 FQNNGV. The V and J ends lost 1 base and 6 bases respectively, with 10 bases between them. The CDR3 coding sequence is TGTGCCAGCAGCTTAGCGGGAGCGCCCAATGAGCAGTTCTTC. Residues: CASSLAGAPNEQFF.

This clonotype was picked up a small number of times. The rearrangement joins TRBV7-6 to TRBJ2-7, with D perhaps TRBD1 (6 bases). Per the germline V gene, CDR1 is SGHVS and CDR2 is FNYEAQ. V shed 5 bases and J shed 3 bases, with 20 bases lying between them. The CDR3 loop spans 16 amino acids. The CDR3 DNA sequence: TGTGCCAGCAGCCCAAGGGGGTCTCAGAGCATCTACGAGCAGTACTTC. This translates into CASSPRGSQSIYEQYF.

This clonotype was observed a handful of times. This sequence joins TRBV27 and TRBJ1-5; tentative D call: TRBD1 (5 bases). The V end lost 5 bases, the J end lost 10 bases, and 18 bases lay between the germline ends. CDR1 and CDR2 from the germline V gene are MNHEY and SMNVEV (reference sequence). This CDR3 is built from 14 residues. The CDR3 DNA reads TGTGCCAGCAGTGGCAATAGGGGAATCAAACCCCAGCATTTT. Translation: CASSGNRGIKPQHF.

V and J are TRBV20-1 and TRBJ2-5; D may be TRBD2 (5 bases). The CDR3 is made up of 12 amino acids. Germline CDR1 is DFQATT and CDR2 is SNEGSKA (reference sequence). V was pared by 5 bases and J by 3 bases, with 10 bases between. The CDR3 coding sequence is TGCAGTGCTTCTCGGGGTAAAGAGACCCAGTACTTC. This gives the protein CSASRGKETQYF.

This clonotype was counted ten times or more. V gene TRBV7-2 combines with J gene TRBJ2-5; TRBD2 matches at 9 bases. Germline V gene data show CDR1 as SGHTA and CDR2 as FQGNSA. The CDR3 totals 15 residues. The J segment lost 3 bases and the V segment lost 3 bases, leaving 5 bases of the junction unmatched. CDR3 nucleotide sequence: TGTGCCAGCAGCTTTAGTGCTAGCGGGAAAGAGACCCAGTACTTC. This encodes CASSFSASGKETQYF.

This clonotype was detected only a few times. The V gene is TRBV6-2 or TRBV6-3, the J gene TRBJ2-7; 11 positions agree with TRBD1. The germline gives CDR1 MNHEY, CDR2 SVGEGT. Trimming cost V 2 bases and J 4 bases; bases outside gene matches: 4. The CDR3 runs to 15 residues. DNA of the CDR3: TGTGCCAGCAGTTACCCGGGACAGGGGGTGTACGAGCAGTACTTC. It encodes CASSYPGQGVYEQYF.

This chain links TRBV24-1 with TRBJ2-3, with 9 nucleotides matching TRBD2. Germline V CDR1 and CDR2: KGHDR, SFDVKD. The CDR3 contains 16 residues. V shed 4 bases, J shed 1 base, and the junction held 5 bases outside the gene matches. The CDR3 DNA is TGTGCCACCAGTGACCGACTAGCGGTGCGCACAGATACGCAGTATTTT. Its protein is CATSDRLAVRTDTQYF.

This clonotype has more than one count but fewer than ten. The chain uses TRBV15 and TRBJ2-6; D may match TRBD1 or TRBD2 (5 bases each). This CDR3 is built from 14 residues. Germline V CDR1 and CDR2: LNHNV, YYDKDF (reference sequence). V was shortened by 8 bases and J by 2 bases, with 10 bases between the two germline ends. As DNA, the CDR3 is TGTGCCACCTCCGAGGGGACTGGGGCCAACGTCCTGACTTTC. The encoded protein is CATSEGTGANVLTF.

The chain carries TRBV19 and TRBJ2-5, with D tentatively TRBD1 (6 bases). V shed 4 bases and J shed 4 bases, with 22 bases lying between them. This CDR3 contains 17 residues. Germline CDR1 and CDR2: LNHDA and SQIVND (reference sequence). CDR3 loop: CASSTRRRRDTPETQYF. In DNA form, the CDR3 reads TGTGCCAGTAGTACAAGACGACGAAGGGACACCCCAGAGACCCAGTACTTC.

The J gene is TRBJ1-2, the V gene TRBV7-2, with a tentative D call TRBD1 (6 bases). V was trimmed by 1 base and J by 4 bases, leaving 10 bases between them. The CDR3 sequence is 14 residues long. Per germline, CDR1 SGHTA and CDR2 FQGNSA. In nucleotides, the CDR3 is TGTGCCAGCAGCTTAGACAGGGAGGGCTATGGCTACACCTTC. Translating gives CASSLDREGYGYTF.

This clonotype was detected only a few times. The genes are TRBV11-2 and TRBJ2-3; no clear D. CDR3 length: 15 residues. Germline V gene data show CDR1 as SGHAT and CDR2 as FQNNGV. Trimming removed 0 bases from V and 2 bases from J, with 9 bases in between. The CDR3 region has the DNA TGTGCCAGCAGCTTAGATGTACTGACCACAGATACGCAGTATTTT. Protein sequence: CASSLDVLTTDTQYF.

The table lists this clonotype with a few counts. The V call is TRBV24-1, the J call TRBJ2-1; 10 bases are shared with TRBD2. V shed 9 bases, J shed 8 bases, and the junction held 9 bases outside the gene matches. CDR1 KGHDR and CDR2 SFDVKD come from the germline V gene. There are 14 residues in the CDR3. The CDR3 DNA follows: TGTGCCACCCGGGACTCTAGCGGGAGCGATGAGCAGTTCTTC. As protein: CATRDSSGSDEQFF.

V and J are TRBV7-8 and TRBJ1-1, with D possibly being TRBD1 (5 bases). This CDR3 contains 15 residues. Between the trimmed V and J ends, which lost 5 bases and 3 bases, there was a span of 16 bases. Germline loops: CDR1 SGHVS, CDR2 FQNEAQ. The CDR3 protein is CASSRGRSGYTEAFF. CDR3 bases: TGTGCCAGCAGCCGAGGTCGGTCAGGGTACACTGAAGCTTTCTTT.

This clonotype was detected only a few times. The CDR3 DNA sequence: TGTGCCAGCAGCGCCGACAGCTCTGGGGCCAACGTCCTGACTTTC. Amino acids: CASSADSSGANVLTF. The genes are TRBV6-4 and TRBJ2-6, with D possibly TRBD1 on 5 matching bases. CDR1 is MRHNA, CDR2 SNTAGT, per germline. The V end was cut by 6 bases, the J end by 0 bases, with 9 bases between. This CDR3 is 15 amino acids long.

This chain connects TRBV20-1 to TRBJ2-5; D unclear. V lost 3 bases, J lost 1 base, and 3 bases lay in between. Germline V gene sequence: CDR1 DFQATT, CDR2 SNEGSKA (reference sequence). This CDR3 is 11 amino acids long. CDR3 DNA sequence: TGCAGTGCTAGCATCCAAGAGACCCAGTACTTC. Translated, it gives CSASIQETQYF.

This sequence joins TRBV27 and TRBJ2-1, with no clear D. This CDR3 is built from 16 residues. Germline CDR1 and CDR2: MNHEY and SMNVEV (reference sequence). V was pared by 5 bases and J by 0 bases, with 14 bases between. The DNA for the CDR3 is TGTGCCAGCAGTCTTTTTTCGGTTCTCTCCTACAATGAGCAGTTCTTC. It yields the protein CASSLFSVLSYNEQFF.

This clonotype was recorded a few times. The chain joins TRBV7-9 to TRBJ1-2; weak D call: TRBD1 (5 bases). With 3 bases removed from V and 4 bases from J, the gap between germline ends came to 9 bases. CDR1 and CDR2 (germline): SEHNR, FQNEAQ (reference sequence). This CDR3 contains 13 residues. The CDR3 nucleotides read TGTGCCAGCAGCTTCGGGACGTCCTATGGCTACACCTTC. Translated, it gives CASSFGTSYGYTF.

This clonotype has just a few counts. The chain has TRBV30 and TRBJ1-6; D is uncertain. V was cut by 2 bases and J by 5 bases, with 13 bases left in between. The CDR3 runs to 15 residues. Germline loops: CDR1 GTSNPN, CDR2 SVGIG (reference sequence). The CDR3 coding sequence is TGTGCCTGGAGTTTCCGGACGGGGAATAATTCACCCCTCCACTTT. Amino acids: CAWSFRTGNNSPLHF.

There are many counts of this clonotype. Germline is not matched at one junction end, which may reflect a read error. This chain connects TRBV7-2 to TRBJ2-5; D is perhaps TRBD1 (6 bases). CDR3 length: 13 residues. Germline CDR1 SGHTA, CDR2 FQGNSA. The DNA of the CDR3 is TGTGCCAGCAGTAGGGGTCAGGGGCCGGCCTCTCACTTC. Encoded protein: CASSRGQGPASHF.

This clonotype was observed a few times. This chain joins TRBV5-4 and TRBJ2-3, with 13 bases identical to TRBD2. Germline V gene lookup returns CDR1 SGHNT and CDR2 YYREEE (reference sequence). With 5 bases clipped from V and 2 bases from J, the junction kept 5 bases outside the gene matches. This CDR3 is 16 amino acids long. CDR3 sequence: CASSTGLAGNTDTQYF. The DNA of the CDR3 is TGTGCCAGCAGTACGGGACTAGCGGGAAACACAGATACGCAGTATTTT.

The gene calls are TRBV5-4 and TRBJ2-1, with TRBD2 matching 10 bases. The CDR3 is 15 residues long. With 0 bases clipped from V and 8 bases from J, the junction kept 5 bases outside the gene matches. The germline V gene encodes CDR1 SGHNT and CDR2 YYREEE (reference sequence). CDR3: CASSLELAGTYEQFF. The CDR3 coding sequence is TGTGCCAGCAGCTTGGAACTAGCGGGAACTTATGAGCAGTTCTTC.

The chain links TRBV12-3 or TRBV12-4 to TRBJ2-2, with D maybe TRBD2 (6 bases). This CDR3 spans 13 amino acids. Trimming pared 11 bases from V and 7 bases from J, leaving 17 bases between. This chain's CDR3 is CAPDREVGGELFF. DNA for the CDR3: TGTGCCCCTGATAGGGAGGTTGGCGGGGAGCTGTTTTTT.

This clonotype was observed many times. V and J are TRBV7-2 and TRBJ1-6, with no clear D. Per the germline V gene, CDR1 is SGHTA and CDR2 is FQGNSA. Trimming stripped 1 base from V and 7 bases from J, with 17 bases between. The length of the CDR3 is 17 residues. As DNA, the CDR3 is TGTGCCAGCAGCTTAGAGTTGAGGGTCAGATACAATTCACCCCTCCACTTT. Its translation: CASSLELRVRYNSPLHF.

This clonotype was counted a single time. The V gene is TRBV6-6, the J gene TRBJ2-3; possibly TRBD1 for D (6 bases). Trimming shortened V by 6 bases and J by 0 bases, and 16 bases separated the two germline ends. The CDR3 covers 16 residues. Germline V gene lookup returns CDR1 MNHNY and CDR2 SVGAGI (reference sequence). This CDR3 reads CASRPNQGLSTDTQYF. Here the CDR3 DNA reads TGTGCCAGCAGACCCAACCAGGGGCTGAGCACAGATACGCAGTATTTT.

In this sample, this clonotype turned up a few times. The chain joins TRBV28 to TRBJ2-6, with a weak D call TRBD2 (7 bases). Germline V gene data show CDR1 as MDHEN and CDR2 as SYDVKM. This CDR3 is 16 amino acids long. V shed 2 bases and J shed 8 bases, with 16 bases lying between them. Here the CDR3 reads CASSLRGALMSNVLTF. The CDR3 nucleotides are TGTGCCAGCAGTTTACGGGGGGCGCTTATGTCCAACGTCCTGACTTTC.